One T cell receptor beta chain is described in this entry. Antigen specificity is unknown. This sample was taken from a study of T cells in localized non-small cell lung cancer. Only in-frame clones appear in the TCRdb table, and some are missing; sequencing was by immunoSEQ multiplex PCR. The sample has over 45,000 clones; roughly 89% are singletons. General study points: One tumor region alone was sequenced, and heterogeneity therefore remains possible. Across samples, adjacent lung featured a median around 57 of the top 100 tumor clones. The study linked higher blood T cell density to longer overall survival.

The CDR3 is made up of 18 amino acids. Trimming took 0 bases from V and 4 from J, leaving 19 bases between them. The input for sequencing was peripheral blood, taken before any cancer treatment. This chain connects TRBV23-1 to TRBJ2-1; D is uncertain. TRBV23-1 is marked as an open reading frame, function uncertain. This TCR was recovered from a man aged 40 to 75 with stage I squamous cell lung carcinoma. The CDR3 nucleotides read TGCGCCAGCAGTCAATCGATGCTGGCTAGGGTGGAATACAATGAGCAGTTCTTC. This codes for CASSQSMLARVEYNEQFF.